These 30 T cell receptor beta chains were sequenced from one sample in a study of T cells in Graves' hyperthyroidism and ophthalmopathy. Amplified TCR beta CDR3 regions derived from RNA transcripts. HTBI primers were the set used in a first-round RT-PCR of the TCR CDR3. TCRdb processed the multiplex PCR reads anew with MiXCR; each CDR3 protein has one entry. The table has 89,000 or so distinct CDR3 sequences, around 37% seen once. The sample consisted of peripheral blood or thyroid tissue (not recorded which). The receptors were sampled from a woman aged 25 to 45 with Graves' hyperthyroidism.

The chain uses TRBV5-1 and TRBJ2-3; D is undetermined. V gave up 1 base and J gave up 1 base, with 10 bases separating them. This CDR3 contains 15 residues. Germline loops: CDR1 SGHRS, CDR2 YFSETQ. CDR3 coding DNA: TGCGCCAGCAGCTTGTCCGTTCTGGGCACAGATACGCAGTATTTT. Amino acid sequence: CASSLSVLGTDTQYF. Supplemented by reference TRBV5-1 and TRBJ2-3, the full variable domain reads KAGVTQTPRYLIKTRGQQVTLSCSPISGHRSVSWYQQTPGQGLQFLFEYFSETQRNKGNFPGRFSGRQFSNSRSEMNVSTLELGDSALYLCASSLSVLGTDTQYFGPGTRLTVL.

This sequence joins TRBV2 and TRBJ2-7; a weak D match, TRBD1 (6 bases). This CDR3 region has 13 residues. Germline CDR1 reads SNHLY; CDR2 reads FYNNEI. Trimming stripped 8 bases from V and 2 bases from J, with 13 bases between. The CDR3 coding sequence is TGTGCCAGCGGGCCAGGGGTAACCTACGAGCAGTACTTC. This encodes CASGPGVTYEQYF.

The chain uses TRBV20-1 and TRBJ2-2, with D maybe TRBD1 (5 bases). CDR1 and CDR2 (germline): DFQATT, SNEGSKA (reference sequence). V was trimmed by 5 bases and J by 6 bases, leaving 16 bases between them. The CDR3 spans 14 residues. The CDR3 loop is CSASTAEAAGELFF. The CDR3 region has the DNA TGCAGTGCTTCGACAGCCGAGGCGGCCGGGGAGCTGTTTTTT.

For this clonotype: The conserved phenylalanine or tryptophan is not found at the CDR3 terminus, so this likely reflects a read error. The chain combines TRBV5-8 with TRBJ1-1; maybe TRBD1 (6 bases). Germline lookup yields CDR1 SGHTS and CDR2 YDEGEE. This CDR3 has 16 residues. CDR3 DNA sequence: TGCGCCAGCAGCCCCTGGGGGGCGAGTGAGAACACTGAAGCTTTCTCT. The encoded protein is CASSPWGASENTEAFS.

This clonotype came up many times. CDR3 in DNA: TGTGCCAGCAGCCTCGGACTAGCGGAAACACAAGAGACCCAGTACTTC. Amino acids: CASSLGLAETQETQYF. The rearrangement links TRBV4-2 to TRBJ2-5; 10 nucleotides agree with TRBD2. V shed 4 bases and J 2 bases; nucleotides not matched to a gene: 7. Germline V CDR1 and CDR2: LGHNA, YNFKEQ. The CDR3 extends over 16 amino acids.

This clonotype was detected ten times or more. This chain joins TRBV20-1 and TRBJ1-4; maybe TRBD1 (5 bases). Germline values: CDR1 DFQATT, CDR2 SNEGSKA (reference sequence). The CDR3 consists of 14 residues. V lost 2 bases and J 8 bases, leaving 15 bases between the germline ends. CDR3 residues: CSARSQGWGEKLFF. In DNA, the CDR3 is TGCAGTGCTAGAAGTCAGGGTTGGGGCGAAAAACTGTTTTTT.

This clonotype was seen at least ten times. The J gene is TRBJ2-7, the V gene TRBV18; D uncertain. The CDR3 length is 15 residues. The germline V gene has CDR1 KGHSH and CDR2 LQKENI. Trimming left V 1 base short and J 7 bases short, with 17 bases between. Written as DNA, the CDR3 is TGTGCCAGCTCACCACAGTCCCGACCCAACGGTGAGCAGTACTTC. As protein: CASSPQSRPNGEQYF.

This clonotype showed up many times. The genes are TRBV20-1 and TRBJ2-5, with a weak D call TRBD1 (6 bases). V lost 6 bases to trimming and J lost 4 bases, with 18 bases between them. This CDR3 is 14 amino acids long. The germline V gene encodes CDR1 DFQATT and CDR2 SNEGSKA (reference sequence). The chain's CDR3 is CSARGYLGAETQYF. The CDR3 region has the DNA TGCAGTGCGAGGGGGTACTTGGGGGCAGAGACCCAGTACTTC.

Concerning this clonotype itself: A much larger clone sits a single nucleotide away, making a read error possible. The V call is TRBV19, the J call TRBJ2-3; D unresolved. Per the germline V gene, CDR1 is LNHDA and CDR2 is SQIVND (reference sequence). The CDR3 loop spans 16 amino acids. V was pared by 5 bases and J by 2 bases, with 17 bases between. For the CDR3, the DNA is TGTGCCAGTAGTTCTGCGCCGGCGAGAGACACAGATACGCAGTATTTT. Translating gives CASSSAPARDTDTQYF. Complete variable domain (other parts from reference TRBV19 and TRBJ2-3): DGGITQSPKYLFRKEGQNVTLSCEQNLNHDAMYWYRQDPGQGLRLIYYSQIVNDFQKGDIAEGYSVSREKKESFPLTVTSAQKNPTAFYLCASSSAPARDTDTQYFGPGTRLTVL.

About this clonotype itself: This CDR3 is missing its conserved last phenylalanine or tryptophan, likely due to a read error. J is TRBJ1-6 and V is TRBV15, with D hard to call. The CDR3 consists of 16 residues. Germline V gene lookup returns CDR1 LNHNV and CDR2 YYDKDF (reference sequence). Trimming shortened V by 8 bases and J by 4 bases, and 18 bases separated the two germline ends. CDR3 in amino acids: CATRISLSDYNSPLHI. The CDR3 DNA is TGTGCCACCCGGATCTCCTTATCGGATTATAATTCACCCCTCCACATT.

A few counts support this clonotype. The genes are TRBV12-3 or TRBV12-4 and TRBJ2-3; D call uncertain. Trimming cost V 0 bases and J 0 bases, with 10 bases left between them. The CDR3 totals 16 residues. CDR3 sequence: CASSLAPGYSTDTQYF. CDR3 coding DNA: TGTGCCAGCAGTTTAGCGCCGGGTTATAGCACAGATACGCAGTATTTT.

V gene TRBV6-5 combines with J gene TRBJ2-5; D might be TRBD2 (5 bases). The CDR3 runs 13 residues. The V end lost 8 bases, the J end lost 5 bases, and 15 bases lay between the germline ends. CDR1 MNHEY and CDR2 SVGAGI come from the germline V gene. The CDR3 here is CASCKGRGETQYF. CDR3 bases: TGTGCCAGCTGTAAGGGCAGAGGGGAGACCCAGTACTTC.

The chain employs TRBV20-1 and TRBJ1-3; D is perhaps TRBD1 (6 bases). V lost 3 bases and J 5 bases, leaving 14 bases between the germline ends. Per germline, CDR1 DFQATT and CDR2 SNEGSKA (reference sequence). The CDR3 covers 14 residues. Written as DNA, the CDR3 is TGCAGTGCTAGCGTAGCGGGGGCGAGAAACACCATATATTTT. It yields the protein CSASVAGARNTIYF.

This clonotype has at least ten counts. The chain uses TRBV15 and TRBJ1-5; 9 bases fit TRBD1. This CDR3 contains 15 residues. Per germline, CDR1 LNHNV and CDR2 YYDKDF (reference sequence). After removal of 3 bases from V and 4 bases from J, the junction contained 4 bases not matched to a gene. CDR3: CATSSPGTGNQPQHF. The CDR3 nucleotides read TGTGCCACCAGCAGTCCCGGGACAGGGAATCAGCCCCAGCATTTT. Combining the CDR3 with reference TRBV15 and TRBJ1-5 gives the whole variable domain DAMVIQNPRYQVTQFGKPVTLSCSQTLNHNVMYWYQQKSSQAPKLLFHYYDKDFNNEADTPDNFQSRRPNTSFCFLDIRSPGLGDTAMYLCATSSPGTGNQPQHFGDGTRLSIL.

Details on this clonotype: The DNA is omitted, as the CDR3 cannot be located on it reliably, and the CDR3 follows TCRdb's listing. The J gene is TRBJ2-2, the V gene TRBV5-1; the D segment call TRBD1 is taken from the table without a DNA check. The CDR3 region is 17 residues in length, termini included. Germline V gives CDR1 SGHRS, CDR2 YFSETQ. The CDR3 protein is CASSSGQGEERPGSCFF.

In this sample, this clonotype turned up many times. The rearrangement joins TRBV7-9 to TRBJ2-7; no definite D call. This CDR3 is built from 12 residues. Germline CDR1 SEHNR, CDR2 FQNEAQ (reference sequence). Trimming stripped 10 bases from V and 5 bases from J, with 15 bases between. Here the CDR3 reads CAISDSFDEQYF. In DNA form, the CDR3 reads TGTGCCATCTCAGACTCCTTCGACGAGCAGTACTTC.

This clonotype was seen at least ten times. This chain joins TRBV7-9 and TRBJ1-4; no firm D call. Germline-derived CDR1 and CDR2 are SEHNR and FQNEAQ (reference sequence). The CDR3 is 13 residues long. Between the trimmed V and J ends, which lost 5 bases and 4 bases, there was a span of 8 bases. CDR3 in amino acids: CASSVIGNEKLFF. DNA for the CDR3: TGTGCCAGCAGCGTCATAGGTAATGAAAAACTGTTTTTT. Full variable domain (remainder filled in from reference TRBV7-9 and TRBJ1-4): DTGVSQNPRHKITKRGQNVTFRCDPISEHNRLYWYRQTLGQGPEFLTYFQNEAQLEKSRLLSDRFSAERPKGSFSTLEIQRTEQGDSAMYLCASSVIGNEKLFFGSGTQLSVL.

This clonotype was detected many times. The rearrangement joins TRBV5-1 to TRBJ2-2, with TRBD1 matching over 7 bases. CDR1 SGHRS and CDR2 YFSETQ come from the germline V gene. The CDR3 extends over 15 amino acids. V shed 4 bases, J shed 4 bases, and the junction held 7 bases outside the gene matches. The CDR3 reads CASSVRDSRTGELFF. The CDR3 DNA follows: TGCGCCAGCAGCGTCCGGGACAGTCGCACCGGGGAGCTGTTTTTT.

This clonotype was found many times. The rearrangement joins TRBV12-3 or TRBV12-4 to TRBJ1-5; TRBD1 agrees at 7 bases. The CDR3 length is 14 residues. Losses at the gene ends were 6 bases for V and 0 bases for J; bases not matched to a gene: 2. The CDR3, as DNA: TGTGCCAGCAGAGGGACAGCTAGCAATCAGCCCCAGCATTTT. It translates to CASRGTASNQPQHF.

This clonotype occurred many times. The CDR3 spells CAFEAGEGYTF. The CDR3 DNA reads as TGTGCCTTCGAAGCCGGGGAAGGCTACACCTTC. J is TRBJ1-2 and V is TRBV2, with D unclear. Germline lookup yields CDR1 SNHLY and CDR2 FYNNEI. Deletions cut 11 bases from V and 8 bases from J, with 15 bases between. CDR3 size: 11 residues.

In its sample, this clonotype was seen many times. The gene calls are TRBV27 and TRBJ1-2, with D possibly matching TRBD1 (6 bases). The CDR3 has 16 amino acids. Germline lookup yields CDR1 MNHEY and CDR2 SMNVEV (reference sequence). The V and J ends lost 7 bases and 2 bases respectively, with 20 bases between them. The CDR3 loop reads CASTQLGGLSNYGYTF. For the CDR3, the DNA is TGTGCCAGCACCCAGCTTGGGGGGCTTTCCAACTATGGCTACACCTTC.

CDR3 region: CASSSWGQGNSPLHF. The CDR3 region has the DNA TGTGCCAGCAGCTCCTGGGGACAGGGGAATTCACCCCTCCACTTT. The chain joins TRBV7-9 to TRBJ1-6; 10 bases match TRBD1. Germline V lookup: CDR1 SEHNR, CDR2 FQNEAQ (reference sequence). After removal of 4 bases from V and 7 bases from J, the junction contained 4 bases not matched to a gene. The CDR3 extends over 15 amino acids.

The rearrangement uses TRBV6-1 and TRBJ2-7; D perhaps matches TRBD2 (5 bases). This CDR3 spans 17 amino acids. CDR1 is MNHNS and CDR2 is SASEGT in the germline V gene. The V and J ends lost 5 bases and 2 bases respectively, with 22 bases between them. CDR3 DNA sequence: TGTGCCAGCAGTACCCGGCTAGCACGTAGCGTCACCTACGAGCAGTACTTC. This codes for CASSTRLARSVTYEQYF.

The chain recombines TRBV4-2 with TRBJ2-7; TRBD2 matches at 12 bases. The CDR3 is 16 amino acids. After removal of 0 bases from V and 3 bases from J, the junction contained 3 bases not matched to a gene. Germline CDR1 is LGHNA and CDR2 is YNFKEQ. The chain's CDR3 is CASSQEPSGRVYEQYF. The CDR3 bases are TGTGCCAGCAGCCAAGAGCCTAGCGGGAGGGTCTACGAGCAGTACTTC.

This clonotype was seen a handful of times. The chain combines TRBV28 with TRBJ1-2; D is unclear. CDR3 length equals 17 residues. V lost 3 bases to trimming and J lost 1 base, with 18 bases between them. CDR1 is MDHEN and CDR2 is SYDVKM in the germline V gene. The CDR3 nucleotides are TGTGCCAGCAGTTTGGTAGTGCCCTATTTCGGTAACTATGGCTACACCTTC. Translation: CASSLVVPYFGNYGYTF.

The chain uses TRBV5-1 and TRBJ2-7; 9 bases line up with TRBD1. CDR3 length equals 16 residues. Looked up from germline, CDR1 is SGHRS and CDR2 is YFSETQ. Trimming cost V 4 bases and J 0 bases; bases outside gene matches: 8. CDR3: CASSLFGTGYSYEQYF. In DNA form, the CDR3 reads TGCGCCAGCAGCCTATTCGGGACAGGGTACTCCTACGAGCAGTACTTC.

A note on this clonotype: A junction end diverges from the germline sequence, so it may reflect a read error. The genes are TRBV6-6 and TRBJ1-1, with a possible D match to TRBD1 (5 bases). Per the germline V gene, CDR1 is MNHNY and CDR2 is SVGAGI (reference sequence). CDR3 length: 13 residues. The CDR3 is CASRPGRGAEASF. The CDR3 nucleotides read TGTGCCAGCAGACCGGGACGGGGCGCTGAAGCTTCCTTT.

The CDR3 spells CASSPASGGSKRGKLFF. The DNA for the CDR3 is TGTGCCAGCAGTCCCGCTTCAGGTGGATCTAAAAGGGGGAAACTGTTTTTT. The rearrangement uses TRBV27 and TRBJ1-4; a possible D gene is TRBD1 (6 bases). The germline gives CDR1 MNHEY, CDR2 SMNVEV (reference sequence). Trimming took off 5 bases at V and 11 bases at J, with 27 bases between the two ends. This CDR3 is built from 17 residues.

The chain has TRBV10-3 and TRBJ1-5; D ambiguous. Trimming pared 3 bases from V and 9 bases from J, leaving 12 bases between. The CDR3 sequence is 13 residues long. Germline V gene lookup returns CDR1 ENHRY and CDR2 SYGVKD. CDR3 loop: CAISEIGTGPQHF. The CDR3 bases are TGTGCCATCAGTGAAATTGGCACGGGGCCCCAGCATTTT.

Turning to this clonotype: A read error may produce the germline difference seen at one junction end. The J gene is TRBJ1-1, the V gene TRBV2; D perhaps matches TRBD1 (5 bases). Germline CDR1 SNHLY, CDR2 FYNNEI. The CDR3 extends over 13 amino acids. This CDR3 reads CAISEWGGTEAFF. Here the CDR3 DNA reads TGTGCCATCAGTGAGTGGGGGGGGACTGAAGCTTTCTTT.